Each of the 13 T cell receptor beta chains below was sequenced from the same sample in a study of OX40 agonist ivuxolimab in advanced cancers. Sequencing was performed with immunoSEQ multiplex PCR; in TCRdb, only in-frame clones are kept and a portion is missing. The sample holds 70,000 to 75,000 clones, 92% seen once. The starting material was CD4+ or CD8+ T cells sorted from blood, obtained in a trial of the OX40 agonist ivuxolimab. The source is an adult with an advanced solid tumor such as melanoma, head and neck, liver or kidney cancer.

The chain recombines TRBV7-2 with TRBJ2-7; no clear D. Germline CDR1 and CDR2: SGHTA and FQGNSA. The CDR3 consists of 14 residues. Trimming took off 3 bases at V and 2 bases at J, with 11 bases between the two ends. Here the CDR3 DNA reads TGTGCCAGCAGCTTTACGGGCCCAGCCTACGAGCAGTACTTC. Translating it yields CASSFTGPAYEQYF.

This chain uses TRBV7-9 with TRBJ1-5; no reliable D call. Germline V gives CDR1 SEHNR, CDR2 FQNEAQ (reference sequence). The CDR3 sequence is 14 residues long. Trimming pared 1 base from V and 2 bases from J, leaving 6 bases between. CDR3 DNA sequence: TGTGCCAGCAGCTTAGTTGATGGCAATCAGCCCCAGCATTTT. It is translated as CASSLVDGNQPQHF. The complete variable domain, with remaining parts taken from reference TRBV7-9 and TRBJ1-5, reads DTGVSQNPRHKITKRGQNVTFRCDPISEHNRLYWYRQTLGQGPEFLTYFQNEAQLEKSRLLSDRFSAERPKGSFSTLEIQRTEQGDSAMYLCASSLVDGNQPQHFGDGTRLSIL.

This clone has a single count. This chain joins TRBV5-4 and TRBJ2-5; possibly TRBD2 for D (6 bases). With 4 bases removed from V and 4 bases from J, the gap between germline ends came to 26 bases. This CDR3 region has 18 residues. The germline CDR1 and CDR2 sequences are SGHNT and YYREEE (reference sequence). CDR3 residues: CASSRYLATARRGETQYF. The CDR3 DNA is TGTGCCAGCAGCCGGTATCTAGCGACCGCCCGTCGTGGAGAGACCCAGTACTTC.

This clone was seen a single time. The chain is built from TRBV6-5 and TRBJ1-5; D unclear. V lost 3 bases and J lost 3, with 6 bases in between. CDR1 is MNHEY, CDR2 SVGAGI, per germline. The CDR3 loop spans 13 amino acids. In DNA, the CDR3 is TGTGCCAGCAGTTATATGGCCAATCAGCCCCAGCATTTT. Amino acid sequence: CASSYMANQPQHF.

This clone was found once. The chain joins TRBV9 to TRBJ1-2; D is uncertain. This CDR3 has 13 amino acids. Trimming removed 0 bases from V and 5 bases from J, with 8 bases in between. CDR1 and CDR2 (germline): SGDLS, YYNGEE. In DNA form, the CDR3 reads TGTGCCAGCAGCGTAGTAGGGAGATATGGCTACACCTTC. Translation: CASSVVGRYGYTF.

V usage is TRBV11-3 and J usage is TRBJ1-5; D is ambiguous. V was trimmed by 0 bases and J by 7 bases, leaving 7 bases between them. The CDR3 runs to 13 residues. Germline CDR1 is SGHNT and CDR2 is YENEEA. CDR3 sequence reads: CASSLDRTQPQHF. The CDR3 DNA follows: TGTGCCAGCAGCTTAGACAGGACCCAGCCCCAGCATTTT.

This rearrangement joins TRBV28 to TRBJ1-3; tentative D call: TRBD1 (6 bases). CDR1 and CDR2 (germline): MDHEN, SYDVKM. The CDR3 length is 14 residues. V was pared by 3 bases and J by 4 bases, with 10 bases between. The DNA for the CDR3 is TGTGCCAGCAGTTTTACAGGGACGGGAAACACCATATATTTT. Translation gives CASSFTGTGNTIYF. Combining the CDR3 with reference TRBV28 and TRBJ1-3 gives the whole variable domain DVKVTQSSRYLVKRTGEKVFLECVQDMDHENMFWYRQDPGLGLRLIYFSYDVKMKEKGDIPEGYSVSREKKERFSLILESASTNQTSMYLCASSFTGTGNTIYFGEGSWLTVV.

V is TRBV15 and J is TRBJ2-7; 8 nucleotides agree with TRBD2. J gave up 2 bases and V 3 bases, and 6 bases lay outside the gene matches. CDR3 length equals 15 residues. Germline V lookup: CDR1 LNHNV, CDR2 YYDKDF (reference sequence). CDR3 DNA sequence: TGTGCCACCAGCAGGGAGCGGGAGCCCCCCTACGAGCAGTACTTC. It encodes CATSREREPPYEQYF. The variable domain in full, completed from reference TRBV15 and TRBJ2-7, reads DAMVIQNPRYQVTQFGKPVTLSCSQTLNHNVMYWYQQKSSQAPKLLFHYYDKDFNNEADTPDNFQSRRPNTSFCFLDIRSPGLGDTAMYLCATSREREPPYEQYFGPGTRLTVT.

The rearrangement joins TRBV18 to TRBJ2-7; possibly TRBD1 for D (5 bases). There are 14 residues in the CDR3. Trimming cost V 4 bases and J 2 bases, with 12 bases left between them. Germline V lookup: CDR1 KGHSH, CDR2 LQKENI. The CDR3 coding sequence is TGTGCCAGCTCACTGTTAGGGGCCACCTACGAGCAGTACTTC. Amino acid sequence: CASSLLGATYEQYF.

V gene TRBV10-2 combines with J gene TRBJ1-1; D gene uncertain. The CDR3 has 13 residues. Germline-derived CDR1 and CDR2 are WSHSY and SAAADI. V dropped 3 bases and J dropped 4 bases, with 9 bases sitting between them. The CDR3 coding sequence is TGCGCCAGCAGTGAAGTCAAGGGCACTGAAGCTTTCTTT. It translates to CASSEVKGTEAFF.

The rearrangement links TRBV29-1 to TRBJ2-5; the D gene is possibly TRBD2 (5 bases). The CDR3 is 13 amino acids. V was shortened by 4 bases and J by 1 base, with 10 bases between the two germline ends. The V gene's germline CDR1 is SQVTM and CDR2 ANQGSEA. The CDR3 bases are TGCAGCGTTGGGGAGTGGGGCCAAGAGACCCAGTACTTC. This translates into CSVGEWGQETQYF.

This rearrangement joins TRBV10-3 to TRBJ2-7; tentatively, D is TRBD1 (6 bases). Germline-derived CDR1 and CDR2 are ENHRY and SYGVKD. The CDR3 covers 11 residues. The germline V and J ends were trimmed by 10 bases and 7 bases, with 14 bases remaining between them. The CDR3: CATAGADEQYF. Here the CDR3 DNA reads TGTGCCACCGCAGGGGCAGATGAGCAGTACTTC.

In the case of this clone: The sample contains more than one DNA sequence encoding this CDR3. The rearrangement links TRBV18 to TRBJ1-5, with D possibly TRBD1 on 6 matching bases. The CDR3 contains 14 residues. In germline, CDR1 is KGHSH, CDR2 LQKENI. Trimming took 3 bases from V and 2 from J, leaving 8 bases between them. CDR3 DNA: TGTGCCAGCTCACCGACAGGCGGCAATCAGCCCCAGCATTTT. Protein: CASSPTGGNQPQHF.